These 11 T cell receptor beta chains originate from one sample sequenced in a study of blood T cell repertoires in COVID-19 (dated by TCRdb to 2019 to 2021). The library was made by the immunoSEQ multiplex PCR assay. The table comes from immuneACCESS by way of TCRdb, which keeps in-frame sequences with V and J called. Part of the clones is missing from these tables; in studies checked, under half for an unresolved V gene and the rest for unknown reasons. Across this sample there are 240,000 or so clones, with about 90% seen only once. The ten largest clones capture just over 7% of the sample. The sequencing input was peripheral blood. The receptors here all came from a man aged 60 to 69 who had recovered from COVID-19.

In this sample, this clone turned up a few times. The rearrangement links TRBV9 to TRBJ2-2, with 10 bases that match TRBD2. Germline assignment: CDR1 SGDLS and CDR2 YYNGEE. Trimming at V came to 5 bases and at J to 3 bases, leaving 7 bases not matched to a gene. The CDR3 covers 16 residues. CDR3 coding DNA: TGTGCCAGCAGGAAAGGACTAGCGGATTACACCGGGGAGCTGTTTTTT. Amino acids: CASRKGLADYTGELFF.

This chain links TRBV18 with TRBJ2-7, with TRBD1 identical over 7 bases. V shed 4 bases, J shed 5 bases, and the junction held 5 bases outside the gene matches. The germline V gene has CDR1 KGHSH and CDR2 LQKENI. The CDR3 extends over 13 amino acids. In DNA, the CDR3 is TGTGCCAGCTCACGCACAGGGGCAAACGAGCAGTACGTC. Residues: CASSRTGANEQYV.

This rearrangement joins TRBV6-6 to TRBJ1-1; the D gene is possibly TRBD1 (5 bases). Trimming stripped 0 bases from V and 11 bases from J, with 16 bases between. The CDR3 spans 14 residues. CDR1 and CDR2 from the germline V gene are MNHNY and SVGAGI (reference sequence). CDR3 in DNA: TGTGCCAGCAGTTACTCGGTTAGGGCAGCAGGGGCTTTCTTT. This encodes CASSYSVRAAGAFF.

This clone came up once. The rearrangement links TRBV5-1 to TRBJ2-5; the D gene is possibly TRBD2 (5 bases). Germline-derived CDR1 and CDR2 are SGHRS and YFSETQ. The V and J ends lost 5 bases and 2 bases respectively, with 10 bases between them. This CDR3 is 13 amino acids long. The CDR3 sequence: CASRRVEQETQYF. CDR3 sequence (DNA): TGCGCCAGCAGGCGGGTCGAACAAGAGACCCAGTACTTC.

This clone has just one count. This chain uses TRBV5-4 with TRBJ2-5; TRBD1 is a possible D gene (6 bases). The CDR3 runs 14 residues. Deletions cut 7 bases from V and 3 bases from J, with 16 bases between. Germline CDR1 SGHNT, CDR2 YYREEE (reference sequence). Here the CDR3 reads CASGQQGWEETQYF. DNA of the CDR3: TGTGCCAGCGGGCAACAGGGATGGGAAGAGACCCAGTACTTC. Supplemented by reference TRBV5-4 and TRBJ2-5, the full variable domain reads ETGVTQSPTHLIKTRGQQVTLRCSSQSGHNTVSWYQQALGQGPQFIFQYYREEENGRGNFPPRFSGLQFPNYSSELNVNALELDDSALYLCASGQQGWEETQYFGPGTRLLVL.

This clone was detected ten times or more. The chain employs TRBV28 and TRBJ1-2; the match to TRBD1 covers 8 bases. Germline assignment: CDR1 MDHEN and CDR2 SYDVKM. V shed 5 bases, J shed 5 bases, and the junction held 7 bases outside the gene matches. The CDR3 extends over 14 amino acids. As DNA, the CDR3 is TGTGCCAGCAGTCCAGGACAGGGAGGATATGGCTACACCTTC. Amino acids: CASSPGQGGYGYTF.

V is TRBV11-2 and J is TRBJ2-7; the match to TRBD1 covers 7 bases. The CDR3 runs to 13 residues. V lost 8 bases, J lost 3 bases, and 7 bases stayed unmatched. The germline gives CDR1 SGHAT, CDR2 FQNNGV. CDR3 DNA: TGTGCCAGCGCGACAGGGAATTTCTACGAGCAGTACTTC. Its translation: CASATGNFYEQYF.

The chain employs TRBV28 and TRBJ1-2; no firm D call. Trimming removed 6 bases at V and 0 bases at J, with 11 bases between. CDR1 MDHEN and CDR2 SYDVKM come from the germline V gene. This CDR3 is built from 14 residues. CDR3: CASSPSLANYGYTF. DNA of the CDR3: TGTGCCAGCAGCCCCTCCTTAGCTAACTATGGCTACACCTTC.

The chain carries TRBV11-2 and TRBJ2-2; tentative D call: TRBD2 (7 bases). Looked up from germline, CDR1 is SGHAT and CDR2 is FQNNGV. V was clipped by 2 bases and J by 2 bases, with 12 bases between them. The CDR3 contains 16 residues. The CDR3 sequence: CASSLRGAPNTGELFF. CDR3 bases: TGTGCCAGCAGCTTACGGGGGGCCCCAAACACCGGGGAGCTGTTTTTT.

The V and J genes are TRBV29-1 and TRBJ1-1; 7 nucleotides line up with TRBD1. The CDR3 is 13 amino acids. V lost 7 bases, J lost 0 bases, and 5 bases stayed unmatched. Germline lookup yields CDR1 SQVTM and CDR2 ANQGSEA. CDR3 nucleotides: TGCAGCGGGAGACAGGGTTTGAACACTGAAGCTTTCTTT. Protein sequence: CSGRQGLNTEAFF.

V gene TRBV24-1 combines with J gene TRBJ2-3; D is possibly TRBD1 (5 bases). Germline assignment: CDR1 KGHDR and CDR2 SFDVKD. The CDR3 contains 16 residues. The V and J ends lost 4 bases and 7 bases respectively, with 20 bases between them. The CDR3 DNA reads as TGTGCCACCAGTGACCCCTCCCGGGCCCAGGGATATACGCAGTATTTT. It translates to CATSDPSRAQGYTQYF.